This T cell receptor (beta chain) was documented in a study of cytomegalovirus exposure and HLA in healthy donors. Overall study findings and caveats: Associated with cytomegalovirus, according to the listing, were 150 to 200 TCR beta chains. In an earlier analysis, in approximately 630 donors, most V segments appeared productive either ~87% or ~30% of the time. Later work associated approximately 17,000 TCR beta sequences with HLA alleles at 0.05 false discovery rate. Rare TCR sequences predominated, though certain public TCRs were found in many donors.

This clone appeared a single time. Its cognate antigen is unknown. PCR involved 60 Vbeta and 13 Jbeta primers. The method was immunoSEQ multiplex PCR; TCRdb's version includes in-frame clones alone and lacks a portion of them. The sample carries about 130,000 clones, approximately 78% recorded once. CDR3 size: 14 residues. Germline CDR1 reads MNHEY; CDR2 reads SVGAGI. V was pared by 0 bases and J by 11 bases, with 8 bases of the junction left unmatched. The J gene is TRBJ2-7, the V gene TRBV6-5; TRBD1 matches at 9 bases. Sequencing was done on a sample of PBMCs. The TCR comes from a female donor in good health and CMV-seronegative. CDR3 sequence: CASSYSTGGGLEYF. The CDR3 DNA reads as TGTGCCAGCAGTTACTCGACAGGGGGGGGGTTGGAGTACTTC.